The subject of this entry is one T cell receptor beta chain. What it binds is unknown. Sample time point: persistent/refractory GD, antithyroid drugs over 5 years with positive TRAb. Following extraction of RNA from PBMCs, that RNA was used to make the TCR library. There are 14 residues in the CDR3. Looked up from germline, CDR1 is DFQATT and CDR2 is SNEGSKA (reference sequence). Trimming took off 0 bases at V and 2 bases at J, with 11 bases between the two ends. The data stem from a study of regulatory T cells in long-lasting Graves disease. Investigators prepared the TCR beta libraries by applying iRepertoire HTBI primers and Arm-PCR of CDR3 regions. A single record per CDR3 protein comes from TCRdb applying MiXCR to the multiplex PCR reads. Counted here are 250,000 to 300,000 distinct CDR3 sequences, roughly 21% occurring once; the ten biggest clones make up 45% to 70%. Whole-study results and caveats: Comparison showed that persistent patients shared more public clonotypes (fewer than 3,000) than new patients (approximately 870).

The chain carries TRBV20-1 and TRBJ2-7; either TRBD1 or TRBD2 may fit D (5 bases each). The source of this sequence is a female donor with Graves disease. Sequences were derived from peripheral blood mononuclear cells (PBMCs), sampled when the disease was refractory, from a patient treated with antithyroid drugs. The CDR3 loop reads CSARDRGSTYEQYF. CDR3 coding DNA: TGCAGTGCTAGAGATCGGGGCAGTACCTACGAGCAGTACTTC.